This T cell receptor beta chain was observed in a study of T cells in Graves' hyperthyroidism and ophthalmopathy. Study-level results: A model built on 13 V-J features separated ophthalmopathy from stable hyperthyroidism.

The table lists this clonotype with many counts. Its antigen is still unknown. Amplification targeted TCR beta CDR3 regions from RNA transcripts. During a first-round RT-PCR of the TCR CDR3, the HTBI primer set was used. TCRdb ran MiXCR on the multiplex PCR reads and lists one entry per CDR3 protein. The sample yields hundreds of thousands of distinct CDR3 sequences, under 15% seen once. The V and J ends lost 7 bases and 0 bases respectively, with 16 bases between them. Germline CDR1 and CDR2: MNHNS and SASEGT. CDR3 length: 16 residues. The chain employs TRBV6-1 and TRBJ1-5, with a possible D match to TRBD1 (5 bases). The sequence derives from a woman under 30 with Graves' hyperthyroidism. The material sequenced was blood. The CDR3 here is CASNLLQVYSNQPQHF. The CDR3 DNA reads TGTGCCAGCAATCTCCTACAGGTTTATAGCAATCAGCCCCAGCATTTT.